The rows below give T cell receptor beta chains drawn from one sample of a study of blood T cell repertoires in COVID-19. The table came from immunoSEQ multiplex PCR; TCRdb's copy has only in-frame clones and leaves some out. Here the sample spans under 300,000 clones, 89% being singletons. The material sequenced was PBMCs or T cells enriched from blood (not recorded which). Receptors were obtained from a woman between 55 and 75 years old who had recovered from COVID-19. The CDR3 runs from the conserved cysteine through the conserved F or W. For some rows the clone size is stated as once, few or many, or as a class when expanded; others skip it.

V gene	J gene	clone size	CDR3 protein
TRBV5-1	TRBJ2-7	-	CASSFIGGPVEQYF
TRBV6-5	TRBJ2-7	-	CASSSGTGAREQYF
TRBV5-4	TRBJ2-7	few	CASSLGGQGVGEQYF
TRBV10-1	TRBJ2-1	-	CASSETGGNNEQFF
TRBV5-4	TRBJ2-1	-	CASSLKGGPIFEQFF
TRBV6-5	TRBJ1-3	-	CASRAGGGNTIYF
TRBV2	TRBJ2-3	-	CASSEQGASSTDTQYF
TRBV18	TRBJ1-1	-	CASSPVEHTEAFF
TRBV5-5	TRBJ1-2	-	CASSPGQANYGYTF
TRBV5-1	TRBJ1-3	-	CASSLRVNSGNTIYF
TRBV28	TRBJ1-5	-	CASSIGGRGNQPQHF
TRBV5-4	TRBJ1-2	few	CASSPTGKIGYGYTF
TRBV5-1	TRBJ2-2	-	CASSLAGLAGGPPGELFF
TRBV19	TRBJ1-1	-	CASSRTGGNTEAFF
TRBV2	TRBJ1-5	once	CASSVPVTGSGNQPQHF
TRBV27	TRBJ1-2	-	CASSLSGTGSGDYGYTF
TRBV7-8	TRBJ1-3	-	CASSLGNRGTGNTIYF
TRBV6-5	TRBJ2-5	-	CASILTGFETQYF
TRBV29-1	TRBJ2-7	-	CSVTGSLSEQYF
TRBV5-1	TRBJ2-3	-	CASTLAGPTDTQYF
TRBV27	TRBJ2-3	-	CASSIAGWADTQYF
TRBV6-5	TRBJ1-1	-	CASSFWAMNTEAFF
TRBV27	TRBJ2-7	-	CASSSRELSTYEQYF
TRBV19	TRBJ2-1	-	CASSPSATNNEQFF
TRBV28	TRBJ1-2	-	CASSLTGYGYTF
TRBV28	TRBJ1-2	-	CASSSNRDGYTF
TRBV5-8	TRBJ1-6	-	CASSYEGQGYNSPLHF
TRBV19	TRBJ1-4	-	CASKNRASTNEKLFF
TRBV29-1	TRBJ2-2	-	CSARQAGDTGELFF
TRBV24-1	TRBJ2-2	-	CATEAALTGELFF
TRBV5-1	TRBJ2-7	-	CASGQGSSYEQYF
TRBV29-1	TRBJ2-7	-	CSVEGAPYEQYF
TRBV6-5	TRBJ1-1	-	CASSRNSGRGTFF
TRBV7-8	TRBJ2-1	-	CASSPGLASYNEQFF
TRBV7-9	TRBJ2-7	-	CASSSQLGGSGSSYEQYF
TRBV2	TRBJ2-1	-	CASSWTTTYNEQFF
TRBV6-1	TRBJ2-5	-	CASSERLGAGETQYF